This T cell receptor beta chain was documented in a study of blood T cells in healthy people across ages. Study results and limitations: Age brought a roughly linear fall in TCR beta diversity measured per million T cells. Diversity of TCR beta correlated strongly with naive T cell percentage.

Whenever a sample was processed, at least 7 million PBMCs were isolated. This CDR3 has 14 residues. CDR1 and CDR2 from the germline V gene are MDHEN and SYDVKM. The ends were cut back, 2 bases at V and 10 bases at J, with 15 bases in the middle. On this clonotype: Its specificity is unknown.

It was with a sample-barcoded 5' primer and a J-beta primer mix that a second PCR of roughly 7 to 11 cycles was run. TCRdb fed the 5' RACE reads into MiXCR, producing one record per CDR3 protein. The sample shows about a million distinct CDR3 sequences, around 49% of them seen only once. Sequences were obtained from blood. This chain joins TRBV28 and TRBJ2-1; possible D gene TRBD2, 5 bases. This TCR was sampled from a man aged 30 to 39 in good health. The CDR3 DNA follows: TGTGCCAGCAGTTTACGGGGATTGGATATGGAGCAGTTCTTC. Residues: CASSLRGLDMEQFF. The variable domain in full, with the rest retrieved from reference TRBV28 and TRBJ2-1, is DVKVTQSSRYLVKRTGEKVFLECVQDMDHENMFWYRQDPGLGLRLIYFSYDVKMKEKGDIPEGYSVSREKKERFSLILESASTNQTSMYLCASSLRGLDMEQFFGPGTRLTVL.